This TCR beta chain was observed in a study of blood T cell repertoires in COVID-19 (dated by TCRdb to 2019 to 2021). About the investigation overall: Samples from collaborators originated in the United States, Italy and Spain and spanned both the acute and convalescent phases of COVID-19. The prospective study material was composed of cDNA or gDNA derived from T cells, B-cell-depleted T cells, or PBMCs. The dataset comprised deeply sampled blood TCRbeta repertoires from subjects exposed to, actively infected with, or recovered from COVID-19. The repertoires were released in a freely available public database intended as a resource for research on the immune response to SARS-CoV-2. Samples were obtained from the ongoing ImmuneRACE study (first 160 participants) and from over a thousand subjects provided by 6 global collaborators. Nearly every sample came with metadata listing a de-identified subject ID, COVID-19 status, age in years and sex. HLA class I and class II types, where available, came from metadata supplied by the sample provider rather than from assay-based typing.

The immunoSEQ Assay, a bias-controlled multiplex PCR, was used to amplify TCRbeta CDR3 regions from genomic DNA. For the original study's pipeline: The number of nucleated cells in each sample was estimated by amplification of reference gene primers within the assay. To quantify the absolute abundance of each unique TCRbeta CDR3 rearrangement, sequence reads were collapsed and filtered. For each sample, productive Simpson clonality was calculated by taking the square root of Simpson's diversity index across productive rearrangements. TCRdb re-hosts the immuneACCESS table, in-frame sequences only. Its copies lack some clones; in the studies checked, an unresolved V gene accounts for under half of them, and the cause for the rest is not known. The DNA gave D and trimming, while V, J and clone size come from that table. Across this sample there are roughly 30,000 clones, with approximately 81% seen only once. Approximately 9.4% of the sample belongs to the ten largest clones.

Findings and caveats that apply to the study as a whole: The quantity of clinical and demographic metadata differed by source and by participant and was supplied without curation.

Measured from the cysteine to the phenylalanine, the CDR3 is 14 residues long. The DNA shown is the 42-base CDR3, in frame from base 1. The germline V gene supplies CDR1 MNHEY and CDR2 SVGAGI. The trim is 6 bases for V and 0 bases for J, with a gap of 9 bases between the germline ends. Remarks on this clone: The target of this receptor is not known. No clone much larger than this one lies a single base away; base qualities are absent.

Each collaborating institution followed its own protocols to collect whole blood in K2EDTA tubes. For TCRbeta analysis, collaborators shipped samples in one of three forms: frozen whole blood, isolated PBMCs, or DNA extracted from either of those sample types. Recombination linked TRBV6-5 to TRBJ1-5; no D segment can be confidently identified. Sequencing input: peripheral blood. The sequence came from an elderly man with active COVID-19. The sequence in DNA is TGTGCCAGCAGAGGGAGCGTTAGCAATCAGCCCCAGCATTTT. It specifies CASRGSVSNQPQHF.